This paragraph covers one TCR beta chain sequence. This sample was included in a study of OX40 agonist ivuxolimab in advanced cancers. Study-level information: The group had a mean age of around 60 years, ranged from about 20 to 80, and was 75% to 85% male.

CDR1 and CDR2 from the germline V gene are LNHDA and SQIVND (reference sequence). V shed 4 bases and J shed 5 bases, with 18 bases lying between them. The CDR3 spans 15 residues. Repertoires were generated with immunoSEQ multiplex PCR, while TCRdb's copy carries only in-frame clones and drops some. The table shows some 59,000 clones, with roughly nine tenths occurring only once. This sequence was found in an adult with an advanced solid tumor such as melanoma, head and neck, liver or kidney cancer. This chain joins TRBV19 and TRBJ2-7; D tentatively fits TRBD1 or TRBD2 (5 bases each). Sequencing used CD4+ or CD8+ T cells sorted from blood, obtained in a trial of the OX40 agonist ivuxolimab. Written as DNA, the CDR3 is TGTGCCAGTAGTAACCGGGACCGATTAGGCAACGAGCAGTACTTC. Translation: CASSNRDRLGNEQYF.